This TCR beta chain was identified during a study of technical replicates of blood from a handful of donors (dated by TCRdb to 2016 to 2017). CDR1 is given as SGDLS and CDR2 as YYNGEE, both from the germline V gene. V loses 4 bases of germline sequence and J loses 7 bases, and the interval between the two ends is 15 bases. From the cysteine through the phenylalanine, the CDR3 covers 14 amino acids. The DNA shown is the 42-base CDR3, in frame from base 1. This clone occurred once. Its antigen remains undetermined. The sample holds no much larger clone one base away, and base qualities are not on file. The library was prepared using the immunoSEQ multiplex PCR assay. As stored in TCRdb, this immuneACCESS dataset retains in-frame rearrangements with V and J assigned. A fraction of the clones does not appear; measured against another copy, unresolved V genes explain less than half of the discrepancy, and the remainder lacks a known reason. The sample includes 72,000 or so clones, with about 94% observed a single time. Over 0.35% of the sample lies in the top ten.

The clonotype originates from a human donor in good health. Sequencing was done on a sample of T cells isolated from PBMCs. The rearranged chain carries TRBV9 and TRBJ1-5, with a weak D call of TRBD1 (6 bases match). The CDR3 has the sequence CASSSSGVDQPQHF. The nucleotides are TGTGCCAGCAGCTCCTCAGGGGTAGACCAGCCCCAGCATTTT.